The sequence of this T cell receptor (beta chain) was determined in a study of shared clonotypes between healthy human individuals. As to this clone: Antigen unknown.

Using immunoSEQ multiplex PCR, the repertoire was profiled, and TCRdb retains in-frame clones only, with some absent. This sample has some 500,000 clones, with roughly 95% found just once. The CDR3 extends over 14 amino acids. Per the germline V gene, CDR1 is SGHRS and CDR2 is YFSETQ. The V gene end was trimmed by 1 base and the J gene end by 8 bases; junction bases not matched to a gene: 4. Study-wide points: Non-shared clonotypes had lower generation probabilities than clonotypes shared by all four sorted-subset donors. Blood was the only sampled material, and tissue repertoires likely differ.

Specimen: naive CD4+ T cells sorted from blood. The subset was: CD45RA+ positively selected. J is TRBJ2-1 and V is TRBV5-1, with 9 bases identical to TRBD2. This receptor was obtained from a woman under 40 in good health. CDR3 region: CASSLTSGYHEQFF. The DNA of the CDR3 is TGCGCCAGCAGCTTGACTAGCGGGTACCATGAGCAGTTCTTC.